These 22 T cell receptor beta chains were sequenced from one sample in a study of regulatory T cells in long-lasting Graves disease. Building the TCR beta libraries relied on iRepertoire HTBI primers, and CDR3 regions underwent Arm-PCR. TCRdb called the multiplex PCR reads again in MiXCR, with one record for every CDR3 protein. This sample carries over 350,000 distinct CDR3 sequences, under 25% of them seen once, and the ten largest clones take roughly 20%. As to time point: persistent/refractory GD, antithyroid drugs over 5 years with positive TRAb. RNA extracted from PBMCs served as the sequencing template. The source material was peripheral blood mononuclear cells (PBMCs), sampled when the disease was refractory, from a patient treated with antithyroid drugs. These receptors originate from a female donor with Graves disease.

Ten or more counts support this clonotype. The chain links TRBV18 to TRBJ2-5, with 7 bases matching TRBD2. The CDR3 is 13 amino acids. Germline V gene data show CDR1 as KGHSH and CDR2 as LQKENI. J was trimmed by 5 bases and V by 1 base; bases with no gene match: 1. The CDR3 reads CASSPQGGETQYF. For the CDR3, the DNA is TGTGCCAGCTCACCACAGGGAGGGGAGACCCAGTACTTC.

The CDR3 nucleotides are TGTGCCAGCAGTGGGTCAGCGGAGATGTACAATGAGCAGTTCTTC. Protein product: CASSGSAEMYNEQFF. This chain uses TRBV25-1 with TRBJ2-1; D perhaps matches TRBD2 (5 bases). This CDR3 comprises 15 residues. The germline V gene encodes CDR1 MGHDK and CDR2 SYGVNS. Trimming shortened V by 4 bases and J by 4 bases, and 14 bases separated the two germline ends. Supplemented by reference TRBV25-1 and TRBJ2-1, the full variable domain reads EADIYQTPRYLVIGTGKKITLECSQTMGHDKMYWYQQDPGMELHLIHYSYGVNSTEKGDLSSESTVSRIRTEHFPLTLESARPSHTSQYLCASSGSAEMYNEQFFGPGTRLTVL.

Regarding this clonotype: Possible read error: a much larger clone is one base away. The CDR3 DNA reads as TGCGCCAGCAGCCAAGATGGAACCAGTCAGCCCCAGCATTTT. Translating it yields CASSQDGTSQPQHF. The chain joins TRBV4-3 to TRBJ1-5; D not certain. The ends were cut back, 0 bases at V and 6 bases at J, with 9 bases in the middle. The CDR3 spans 14 residues. Germline V gives CDR1 LGHNA, CDR2 YSLEER.

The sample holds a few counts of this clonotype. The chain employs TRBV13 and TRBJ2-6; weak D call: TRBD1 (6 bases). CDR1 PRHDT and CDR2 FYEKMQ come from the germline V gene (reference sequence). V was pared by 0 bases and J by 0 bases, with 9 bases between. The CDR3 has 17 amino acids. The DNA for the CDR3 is TGTGCCAGCAGCTTAGGTGGACAGACCTCTGGGGCCAACGTCCTGACTTTC. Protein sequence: CASSLGGQTSGANVLTF.

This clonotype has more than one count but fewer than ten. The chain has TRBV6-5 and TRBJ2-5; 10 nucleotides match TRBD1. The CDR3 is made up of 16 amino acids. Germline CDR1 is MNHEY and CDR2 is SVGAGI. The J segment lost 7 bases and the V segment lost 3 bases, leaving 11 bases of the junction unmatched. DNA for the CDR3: TGTGCCAGCAGTTATCTCGACAGGGGGCAAAAGGGGACCCAGTACTTC. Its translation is CASSYLDRGQKGTQYF.

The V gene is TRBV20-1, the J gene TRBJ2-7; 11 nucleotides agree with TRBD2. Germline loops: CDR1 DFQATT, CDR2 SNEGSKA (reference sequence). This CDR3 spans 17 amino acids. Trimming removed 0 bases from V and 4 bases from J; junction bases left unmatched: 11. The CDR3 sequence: CSARDEIAGGRKYEQYF. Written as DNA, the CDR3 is TGCAGTGCTAGAGATGAGATAGCGGGAGGGCGTAAGTACGAGCAGTACTTC.

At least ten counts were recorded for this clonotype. The CDR3 region is CASSPGLAAGEQYF. CDR3 nucleotide sequence: TGTGCCAGCAGTCCGGGACTAGCGGCGGGAGAGCAGTACTTC. J is TRBJ2-7 and V is TRBV12-3 or TRBV12-4, with 11 bases identical to TRBD2. The V segment lost 5 bases and the J segment 7 bases; nucleotides outside the gene matches: 7. There are 14 residues in the CDR3.

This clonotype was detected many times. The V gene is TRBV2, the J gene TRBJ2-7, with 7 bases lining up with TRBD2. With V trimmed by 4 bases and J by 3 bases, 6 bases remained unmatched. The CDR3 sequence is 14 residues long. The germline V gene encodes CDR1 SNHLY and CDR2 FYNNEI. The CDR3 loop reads CASSAAGEGYEQYF. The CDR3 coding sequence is TGTGCCAGCAGTGCGGCGGGGGAAGGCTACGAGCAGTACTTC.

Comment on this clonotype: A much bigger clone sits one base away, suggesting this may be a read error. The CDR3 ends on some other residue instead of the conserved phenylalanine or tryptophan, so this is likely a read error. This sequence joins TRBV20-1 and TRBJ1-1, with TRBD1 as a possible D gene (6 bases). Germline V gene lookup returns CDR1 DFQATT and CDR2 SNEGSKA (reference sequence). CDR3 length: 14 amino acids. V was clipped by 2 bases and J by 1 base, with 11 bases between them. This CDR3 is CSARSGTTNTEAFS. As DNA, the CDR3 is TGCAGTGCTAGATCCGGGACAACGAACACTGAAGCTTTCTCT.

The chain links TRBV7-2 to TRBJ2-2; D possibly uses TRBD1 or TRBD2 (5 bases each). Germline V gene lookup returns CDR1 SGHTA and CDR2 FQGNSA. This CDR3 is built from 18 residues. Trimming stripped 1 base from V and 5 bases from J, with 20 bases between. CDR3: CASSLVPGRDRFTGELFF. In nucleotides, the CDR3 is TGTGCCAGCAGCTTAGTCCCTGGCAGGGACCGTTTTACCGGGGAGCTGTTTTTT.

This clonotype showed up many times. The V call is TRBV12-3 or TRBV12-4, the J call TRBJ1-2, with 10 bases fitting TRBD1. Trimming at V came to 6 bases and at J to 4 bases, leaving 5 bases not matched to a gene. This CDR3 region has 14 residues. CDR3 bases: TGTGCCAGCAGCCCGACAGGGGGCGGCTATGGCTACACCTTC. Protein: CASSPTGGGYGYTF.

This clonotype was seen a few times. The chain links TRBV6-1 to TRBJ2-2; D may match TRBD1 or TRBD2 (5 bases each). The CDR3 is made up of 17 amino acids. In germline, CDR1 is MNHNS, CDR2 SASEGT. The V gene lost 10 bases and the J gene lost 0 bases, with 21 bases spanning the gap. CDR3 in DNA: TGTGCCACCGGAGATATCAGGGCGGGTGCGAACACCGGGGAGCTGTTTTTT. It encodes CATGDIRAGANTGELFF.

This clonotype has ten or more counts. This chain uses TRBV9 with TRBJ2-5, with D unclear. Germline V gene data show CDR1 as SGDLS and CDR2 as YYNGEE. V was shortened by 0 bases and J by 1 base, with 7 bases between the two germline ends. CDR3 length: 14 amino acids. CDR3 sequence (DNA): TGTGCCAGCAGCGTAGGAACGACCCAAGAGACCCAGTACTTC. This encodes CASSVGTTQETQYF.

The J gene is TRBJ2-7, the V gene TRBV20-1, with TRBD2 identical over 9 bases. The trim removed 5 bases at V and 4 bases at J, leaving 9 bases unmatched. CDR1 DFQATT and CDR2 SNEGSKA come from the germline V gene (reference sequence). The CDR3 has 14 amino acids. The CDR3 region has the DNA TGCAGTGCTGGGTGGACTAGCGAAACTTACGAGCAGTACTTC. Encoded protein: CSAGWTSETYEQYF.

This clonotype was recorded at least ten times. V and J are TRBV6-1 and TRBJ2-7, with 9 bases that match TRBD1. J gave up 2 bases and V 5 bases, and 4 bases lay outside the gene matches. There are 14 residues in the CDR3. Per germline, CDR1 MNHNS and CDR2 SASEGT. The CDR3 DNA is TGTGCCAGCAGTCCGGACAGGGGTCCCTACGAGCAGTACTTC. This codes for CASSPDRGPYEQYF.

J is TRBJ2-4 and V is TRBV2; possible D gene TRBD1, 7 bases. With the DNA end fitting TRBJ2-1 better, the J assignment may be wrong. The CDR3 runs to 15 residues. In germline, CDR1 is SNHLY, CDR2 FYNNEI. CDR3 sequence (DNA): TGTGCCAGCAGTGAAGGGCAGGGGGGAGATATGAAACAGTTCTTC. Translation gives CASSEGQGGDMKQFF.

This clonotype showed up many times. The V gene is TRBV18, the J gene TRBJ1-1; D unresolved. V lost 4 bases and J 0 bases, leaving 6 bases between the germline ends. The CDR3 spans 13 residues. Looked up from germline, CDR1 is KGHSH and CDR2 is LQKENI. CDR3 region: CASSQDMNTEAFF. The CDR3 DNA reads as TGTGCCAGCTCACAAGATATGAACACTGAAGCTTTCTTT.

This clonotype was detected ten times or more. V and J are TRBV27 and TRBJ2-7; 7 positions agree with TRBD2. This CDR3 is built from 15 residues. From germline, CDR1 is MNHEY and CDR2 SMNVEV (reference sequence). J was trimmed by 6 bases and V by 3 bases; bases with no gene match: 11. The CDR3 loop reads CASSLYTGTNSEQYF. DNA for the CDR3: TGTGCCAGCAGTTTGTATACCGGGACTAACTCCGAGCAGTACTTC.

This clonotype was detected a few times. The DNA of the CDR3 is TGTGCCAGTAGTACATCAGGGAACCTGGGCACTGAAGCTTTCTTT. Protein sequence: CASSTSGNLGTEAFF. The chain carries TRBV19 and TRBJ1-1; tentative D call: TRBD1 (5 bases). The CDR3 consists of 15 residues. V lost 4 bases and J lost 4, with 16 bases in between. CDR1 and CDR2 (germline): LNHDA, SQIVND (reference sequence).

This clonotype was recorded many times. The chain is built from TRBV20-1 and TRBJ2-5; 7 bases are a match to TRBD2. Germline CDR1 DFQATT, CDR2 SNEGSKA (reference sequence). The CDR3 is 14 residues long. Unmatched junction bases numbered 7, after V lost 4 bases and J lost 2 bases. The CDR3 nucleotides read TGCAGTGCTATAAGAACTAGCGAGCAAGAGACCCAGTACTTC. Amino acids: CSAIRTSEQETQYF.

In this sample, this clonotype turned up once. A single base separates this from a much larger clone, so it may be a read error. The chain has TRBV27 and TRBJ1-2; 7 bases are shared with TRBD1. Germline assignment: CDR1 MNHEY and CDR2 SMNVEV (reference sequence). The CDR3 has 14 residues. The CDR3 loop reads CVSSLYRGYYGYTF. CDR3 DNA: TGTGTCAGCAGTTTGTACAGGGGCTACTATGGCTACACCTTC.

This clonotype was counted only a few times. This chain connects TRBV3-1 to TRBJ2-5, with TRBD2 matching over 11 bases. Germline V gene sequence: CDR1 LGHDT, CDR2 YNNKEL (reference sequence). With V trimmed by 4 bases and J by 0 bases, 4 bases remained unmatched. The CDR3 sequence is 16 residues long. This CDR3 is CASSLRLAGNQETQYF. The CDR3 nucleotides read TGTGCCAGCAGCCTTCGACTAGCGGGGAACCAAGAGACCCAGTACTTC.